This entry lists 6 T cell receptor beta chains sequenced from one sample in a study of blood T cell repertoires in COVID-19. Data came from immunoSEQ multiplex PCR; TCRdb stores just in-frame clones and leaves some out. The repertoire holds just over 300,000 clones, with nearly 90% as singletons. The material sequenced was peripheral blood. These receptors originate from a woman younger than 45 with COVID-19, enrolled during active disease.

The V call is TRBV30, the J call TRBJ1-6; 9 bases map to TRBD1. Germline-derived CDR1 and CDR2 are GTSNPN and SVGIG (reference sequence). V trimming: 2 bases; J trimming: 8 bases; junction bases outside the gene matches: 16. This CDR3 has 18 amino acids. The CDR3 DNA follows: TGTGCCTGGAGTTCGGGGACAGGGAGCTCGGCCAACGATTCACCCCTCCACTTT. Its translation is CAWSSGTGSSANDSPLHF.

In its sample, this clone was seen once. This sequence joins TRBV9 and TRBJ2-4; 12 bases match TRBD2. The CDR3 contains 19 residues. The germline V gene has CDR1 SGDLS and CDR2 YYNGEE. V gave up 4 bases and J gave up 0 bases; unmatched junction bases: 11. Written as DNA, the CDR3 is TGTGCCAGCAGCCCAAGGGCTAGCGGGGGGGCTTTAGCCAAAAACATTCAGTACTTC. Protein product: CASSPRASGGALAKNIQYF. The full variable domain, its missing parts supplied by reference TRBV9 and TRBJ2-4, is DSGVTQTPKHLITATGQRVTLRCSPRSGDLSVYWYQQSLDQGLQFLIQYYNGEERAKGNILERFSAQQFPDLHSELNLSSLELGDSALYFCASSPRASGGALAKNIQYFGAGTRLSVL.

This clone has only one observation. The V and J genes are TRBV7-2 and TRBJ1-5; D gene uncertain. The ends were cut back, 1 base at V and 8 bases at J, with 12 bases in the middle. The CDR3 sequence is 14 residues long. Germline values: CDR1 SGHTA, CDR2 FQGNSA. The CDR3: CASSLDSDFEPQHF. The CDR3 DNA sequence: TGTGCCAGCAGCTTAGACTCCGATTTTGAGCCCCAGCATTTT.

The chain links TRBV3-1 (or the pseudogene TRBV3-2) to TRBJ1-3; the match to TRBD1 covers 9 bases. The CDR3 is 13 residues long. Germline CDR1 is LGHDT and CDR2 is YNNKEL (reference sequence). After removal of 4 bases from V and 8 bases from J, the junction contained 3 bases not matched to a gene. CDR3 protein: CASSRDRVDTIYF. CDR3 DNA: TGTGCCAGCAGCCGGGACAGGGTGGACACCATATATTTT.

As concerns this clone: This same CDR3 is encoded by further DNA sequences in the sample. CDR3 loop: CASRDNSNQPQHF. For the CDR3, the DNA is TGCGCCAGCAGGGACAATAGCAATCAGCCCCAGCATTTT. This rearrangement joins TRBV10-2 to TRBJ1-5, with D possibly matching TRBD1 (5 bases). This CDR3 comprises 13 residues. Germline CDR1 and CDR2: WSHSY and SAAADI. Trimming removed 6 bases from V and 0 bases from J, with 6 bases in between.

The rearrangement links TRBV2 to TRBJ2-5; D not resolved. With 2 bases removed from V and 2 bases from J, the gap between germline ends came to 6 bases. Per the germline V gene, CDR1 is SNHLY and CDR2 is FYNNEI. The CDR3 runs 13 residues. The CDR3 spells CASSEYQQETQYF. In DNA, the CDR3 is TGTGCCAGCAGTGAATACCAGCAAGAGACCCAGTACTTC. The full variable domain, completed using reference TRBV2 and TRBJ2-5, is EPEVTQTPSHQVTQMGQEVILRCVPISNHLYFYWYRQILGQKVEFLVSFYNNEISEKSEIFDDQFSVERPDGSNFTLKIRSTKLEDSAMYFCASSEYQQETQYFGPGTRLLVL.